Listed here is a single T cell receptor beta chain. Its target is not known. The DNA is left out, because the CDR3 cannot be placed on it with certainty; the CDR3 is given as TCRdb lists it. TCRdb re-analysed the 5' RACE reads in MiXCR, keeping a single row per CDR3 protein. Here the sample spans 450,000 to 650,000 distinct CDR3 sequences, over 20% being singletons. These data come from a study of T-cell memory formation after mild COVID-19. General study points: A balance of CD4 and CD8 characterized clones contracting day 15 to 85, whereas later expanders leaned CD4+. Researchers report contracting CD4+ clones mostly in CM and EM, with CD8+ clones in EMRA. Some clones that responded turned up in pre-infection memory, which suggests that cross-reactive memory joined in.

Termini included, the CDR3 measures 16 amino acids. Per germline, CDR1 DFQATT and CDR2 SNEGSKA (reference sequence). Input material: PBMCs or a T cell subset sorted from them (not recorded which). The receptor's source is an adult woman who had mild COVID-19 (a few samples of this study predate the infection). Cell type and time point are not known. This chain joins TRBV20-1 and TRBJ1-2. The CDR3 sequence is CSASVPDIISGYGYTF.